This T cell receptor beta chain was documented in a study of T cell changes during pregnancy in multiple sclerosis. This CDR3 is 14 amino acids long. Trimming cost V 4 bases and J 5 bases, with 15 bases left between them. Looked up from germline, CDR1 is MGHRA and CDR2 is YSYEKL. Profiling relied on immunoSEQ multiplex PCR, and the TCRdb table lists in-frame clones only, not all of them. Here the sample spans 58,000 or so clones, roughly 90% being singletons. V is TRBV4-1 and J is TRBJ2-7; D is perhaps TRBD1 (7 bases). This specimen was peripheral blood, taken in the first trimester of pregnancy. The sequence was collected from a female donor with multiple sclerosis, enrolled in a pregnancy study. The DNA of the CDR3 is TGCGCCAGCAGCCCGGACAGGAGGGGGGACGAGCAGTACTTC. It encodes CASSPDRRGDEQYF.